This T cell receptor (beta chain) was observed in a study of early T cells in non-severe SARS-CoV-2 infection. Study-level information: Chains were not paired, and sequencing was done on bulk RNA from unsorted whole blood.

Study-level results: VDJdb matching favored anti-spike CD8 responses, missing private and CD4 specificities.

A remark on this clonotype: Its antigen is undetermined.

V shed 5 bases and J shed 1 base, with 11 bases lying between them. Germline values: CDR1 SGHTA, CDR2 FQGNSA. The CDR3 extends over 14 amino acids. Individual cDNA molecules each received unique molecular identifiers attached to them. TCRdb reanalysed the 5' RACE reads using MiXCR and keeps one entry per CDR3 protein. The sample yields some 19,000 distinct CDR3 sequences, about 4% seen once. The chain combines TRBV7-2 with TRBJ2-5; possible D gene TRBD2, 7 bases. The sequenced material came from whole blood. The source of this sequence is an adult who was a healthcare worker with PCR-confirmed SARS-CoV-2 infection or an uninfected control (not recorded which). DNA for the CDR3: TGTGCCAGCAGCGTTGGGGGGGCCCAAGAGACCCAGTACTTC. Protein product: CASSVGGAQETQYF.